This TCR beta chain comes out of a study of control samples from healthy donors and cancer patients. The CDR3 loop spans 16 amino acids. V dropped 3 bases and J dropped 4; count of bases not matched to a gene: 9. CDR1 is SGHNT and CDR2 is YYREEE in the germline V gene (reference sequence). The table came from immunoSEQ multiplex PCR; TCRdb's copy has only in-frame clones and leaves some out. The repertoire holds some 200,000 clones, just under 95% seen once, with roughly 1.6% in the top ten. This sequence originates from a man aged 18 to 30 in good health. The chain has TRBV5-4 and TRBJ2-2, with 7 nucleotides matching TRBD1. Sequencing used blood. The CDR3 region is CASSYHLGQSTGELFF. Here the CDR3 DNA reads TGTGCCAGCAGCTACCATTTGGGACAGAGCACCGGGGAGCTGTTTTTT.